Listed here are 20 T cell receptor beta chains from one sample, sequenced in a study of T cells in Graves' hyperthyroidism and ophthalmopathy. RNA transcripts served as the template for amplifying TCR beta CDR3 regions. HTBI primers were the set used in a first-round RT-PCR of the TCR CDR3. One entry per CDR3 protein results from TCRdb running MiXCR on the multiplex PCR reads. The sample shows over 300,000 distinct CDR3 sequences, approximately 15% of them seen only once. The sequencing input was blood. These receptors were collected from a woman aged 60-75 years with Graves' hyperthyroidism.

This clonotype was recorded many times. The V and J genes are TRBV12-3 or TRBV12-4 and TRBJ2-1; D gene uncertain. The CDR3 runs to 13 residues. Trimming took off 1 base at V and 8 bases at J, with 9 bases between the two ends. The CDR3 DNA follows: TGTGCCAGCAGTTTAGTGCCACAAGATGAGCAGTTCTTC. Its protein product is CASSLVPQDEQFF.

On this clonotype itself: This may arise from a read error, as a much more abundant clone is one base away. This chain uses TRBV5-1 with TRBJ2-5, with unresolved D. The germline CDR1 and CDR2 sequences are SGHRS and YFSETQ. There are 14 residues in the CDR3. The CDR3 region is CANSDARTQETQYF. CDR3 DNA: TGCGCCAACAGCGACGCGAGGACCCAAGAGACCCAGTACTTC.

This clonotype came up many times. For the CDR3, the DNA is TGTGCCAGCAGACCGGGACAGGGGGGAGATACGCAGTATTTT. Translated, it gives CASRPGQGGDTQYF. The gene calls are TRBV6-1 and TRBJ2-3; 11 nucleotides line up with TRBD1. CDR1 MNHNS and CDR2 SASEGT come from the germline V gene. V lost 6 bases, J lost 5 bases, and 4 bases stayed unmatched. The CDR3 is made up of 14 amino acids.

A remark on this clonotype: A single base separates this from a much larger clone, so it may be a read error. This chain connects TRBV12-3 or TRBV12-4 to TRBJ1-1; a weak D match, TRBD1 (6 bases). This CDR3 contains 12 residues. V lost 8 bases, J lost 6 bases, and 13 bases lay in between. CDR3 protein: CASCGGGPEAFF. CDR3 nucleotides: TGTGCCAGCTGTGGCGGGGGGCCTGAAGCTTTCTTT.

Ten or more counts support this clonotype. V gene TRBV30 combines with J gene TRBJ2-7; perhaps D is TRBD1 or TRBD2 (5 bases each). The CDR3 runs to 15 residues. Trimming pared 1 base from V and 2 bases from J, leaving 15 bases between. Germline values: CDR1 GTSNPN, CDR2 SVGIG (reference sequence). The CDR3 coding sequence is TGTGCCTGGAGTGCCTCCGGGACCGCAGCCTACGAGCAGTACTTC. Residues: CAWSASGTAAYEQYF.

This clonotype was counted ten times or more. The chain carries TRBV7-9 and TRBJ2-2, with TRBD1 as a possible D gene (6 bases). V gave up 6 bases and J gave up 1 base, with 12 bases separating them. The CDR3 has 15 amino acids. Germline loops: CDR1 SEHNR, CDR2 FQNEAQ (reference sequence). The chain's CDR3 is CASRPRGGNTGELFF. Written as DNA, the CDR3 is TGTGCCAGCAGACCTCGAGGGGGGAACACCGGGGAGCTGTTTTTT.

This clonotype was observed a few times. The rearrangement joins TRBV19 to TRBJ2-1, with D unclear. Germline V gene data show CDR1 as LNHDA and CDR2 as SQIVND (reference sequence). The CDR3 loop spans 14 amino acids. The ends were cut back, 6 bases at V and 2 bases at J, with 11 bases in the middle. CDR3 protein: CASSIPRTYNEQFF. CDR3 DNA sequence: TGTGCCAGTAGCATACCCCGGACCTACAATGAGCAGTTCTTC.

There are many counts of this clonotype. This chain uses TRBV24-1 with TRBJ2-1; maybe TRBD1 (7 bases). Germline CDR1 KGHDR, CDR2 SFDVKD. The ends were cut back, 8 bases at V and 4 bases at J, with 11 bases in the middle. The CDR3 totals 13 residues. CDR3 coding DNA: TGTGCCACCACCAGGGGGGATTACAATGAGCAGTTCTTC. Protein product: CATTRGDYNEQFF.

This clonotype was detected many times. The chain links TRBV12-3 or TRBV12-4 to TRBJ2-1; 13 bases align to TRBD2. CDR3 length: 15 residues. V dropped 5 bases and J dropped 8; count of bases not matched to a gene: 6. CDR3 residues: CASSLTSGRADEQFF. DNA of the CDR3: TGTGCCAGCAGTCTAACTAGCGGGAGGGCCGATGAGCAGTTCTTC.

The rearrangement links TRBV27 to TRBJ1-4; 8 nucleotides agree with TRBD1. CDR3 length: 15 amino acids. Looked up from germline, CDR1 is MNHEY and CDR2 is SMNVEV (reference sequence). V dropped 8 bases and J dropped 5; count of bases not matched to a gene: 10. The CDR3 DNA reads TGTGCCAGCGCAAGAAGGACAGGGAGCAATGAAAAACTGTTTTTT. It codes for CASARRTGSNEKLFF. The variable domain in full, completed from reference TRBV27 and TRBJ1-4, reads EAQVTQNPRYLITVTGKKLTVTCSQNMNHEYMSWYRQDPGLGLRQIYYSMNVEVTDKGDVPEGYKVSRKEKRNFPLILESPSPNQTSLYFCASARRTGSNEKLFFGSGTQLSVL.

In this sample, this clonotype turned up many times. This chain links TRBV29-1 with TRBJ2-1; perhaps TRBD2 as D (6 bases). This CDR3 is built from 15 residues. V shed 1 base and J shed 1 base, with 11 bases lying between them. CDR1 is SQVTM, CDR2 ANQGSEA, per germline. The chain's CDR3 is CSVEGGTVSYNEQFF. The CDR3 region has the DNA TGCAGCGTTGAAGGTGGGACTGTTTCCTACAATGAGCAGTTCTTC.

In this sample, this clonotype turned up many times. The chain couples TRBV4-1 to TRBJ2-1, with 7 bases lining up with TRBD2. J was trimmed by 4 bases and V by 2 bases; bases with no gene match: 5. Germline CDR1 reads MGHRA; CDR2 reads YSYEKL. This CDR3 has 15 residues. CDR3 DNA sequence: TGCGCCAGCAGCCAACTGGGGACTACGTACAATGAGCAGTTCTTC. Translated: CASSQLGTTYNEQFF.

This clonotype was seen repeatedly, ten times or more. In nucleotides, the CDR3 is TGTGCCAGCAGCTTAGTTCGGAGTTCGGATACGCAGTATTTT. Translating it yields CASSLVRSSDTQYF. The genes are TRBV11-3 and TRBJ2-3, with unresolved D. V lost 1 base to trimming and J lost 6 bases, with 11 bases between them. CDR3 length: 14 residues. Germline CDR1 reads SGHNT; CDR2 reads YENEEA.

The chain joins TRBV4-1 to TRBJ1-6, with a possible D match to TRBD1 (5 bases). V was trimmed by 4 bases and J by 5 bases, leaving 18 bases between them. This CDR3 contains 17 residues. Germline lookup yields CDR1 MGHRA and CDR2 YSYEKL. CDR3: CASSLSGSGKHNSPLHF. The CDR3 nucleotides read TGCGCCAGCAGCCTCTCCGGGTCAGGGAAACATAATTCACCCCTCCACTTT.

For this clonotype: A much larger clone sits a single nucleotide away, making a read error possible. CDR3 coding DNA: TGTGCCAGCTCGGCCCTTACAGGGCCCGACGCTGAAGCTTTCTTT. Protein product: CASSALTGPDAEAFF. The chain uses TRBV3-1 and TRBJ1-1; D perhaps matches TRBD1 (6 bases). Per the germline V gene, CDR1 is LGHDT and CDR2 is YNNKEL (reference sequence). V lost 8 bases, J lost 6 bases, and 22 bases lay in between. The CDR3 is 15 residues long.

This clonotype was seen many times. This chain links TRBV18 with TRBJ2-7; D uncertain. Per the germline V gene, CDR1 is KGHSH and CDR2 is LQKENI. CDR3 length equals 13 residues. V lost 3 bases and J 6 bases, leaving 12 bases between the germline ends. This chain's CDR3 is CASSPRRASEQYF. Here the CDR3 DNA reads TGTGCCAGCTCACCCCGCCGGGCGTCCGAGCAGTACTTC. The full variable domain, completed using reference TRBV18 and TRBJ2-7, is NAGVMQNPRHLVRRRGQEARLRCSPMKGHSHVYWYRQLPEEGLKFMVYLQKENIIDESGMPKERFSAEFPKEGPSILRIQQVVRGDSAAYFCASSPRRASEQYFGPGTRLTVT.

This clonotype was detected ten times or more. The J gene is TRBJ2-5, the V gene TRBV3-1, with D possibly TRBD1 on 7 matching bases. V was shortened by 1 base and J by 5 bases, with 17 bases between the two germline ends. Germline V CDR1 and CDR2: LGHDT, YNNKEL (reference sequence). The CDR3 spans 16 residues. CDR3 sequence: CASSQVQGGKWETQYF. CDR3 sequence (DNA): TGTGCCAGCAGCCAAGTCCAGGGGGGTAAGTGGGAGACCCAGTACTTC.

This clonotype has at least ten counts. V is TRBV5-1 and J is TRBJ2-7; tentatively, D is TRBD2 (6 bases). Looked up from germline, CDR1 is SGHRS and CDR2 is YFSETQ. Trimming took off 0 bases at V and 0 bases at J, with 16 bases between the two ends. The CDR3 spans 17 residues. The CDR3 DNA reads as TGCGCCAGCAGCTTGGGGTCAGCGGGCTTCAGCTCCTACGAGCAGTACTTC. As protein: CASSLGSAGFSSYEQYF.

Only one count was recorded for this clonotype. The rearrangement uses TRBV25-1 and TRBJ2-1; 11 bases align to TRBD2. After removal of 2 bases from V and 8 bases from J, the junction contained 11 bases not matched to a gene. Germline V gives CDR1 MGHDK, CDR2 SYGVNS. There are 17 residues in the CDR3. This CDR3 is CASSEGSSGRSGDEQFF. CDR3 nucleotides: TGTGCCAGCAGTGAAGGGTCTAGCGGGAGGAGTGGCGATGAGCAGTTCTTC.

The rearrangement uses TRBV20-1 and TRBJ2-1, with 10 bases fitting TRBD2. The CDR3 length is 21 residues. Germline-derived CDR1 and CDR2 are DFQATT and SNEGSKA (reference sequence). J was trimmed by 0 bases and V by 0 bases; bases with no gene match: 17. CDR3 sequence reads: CSARDKAAASGSWGSYNEQFF. DNA of the CDR3: TGCAGTGCTAGAGATAAGGCTGCGGCTAGCGGGAGTTGGGGCTCCTACAATGAGCAGTTCTTC.